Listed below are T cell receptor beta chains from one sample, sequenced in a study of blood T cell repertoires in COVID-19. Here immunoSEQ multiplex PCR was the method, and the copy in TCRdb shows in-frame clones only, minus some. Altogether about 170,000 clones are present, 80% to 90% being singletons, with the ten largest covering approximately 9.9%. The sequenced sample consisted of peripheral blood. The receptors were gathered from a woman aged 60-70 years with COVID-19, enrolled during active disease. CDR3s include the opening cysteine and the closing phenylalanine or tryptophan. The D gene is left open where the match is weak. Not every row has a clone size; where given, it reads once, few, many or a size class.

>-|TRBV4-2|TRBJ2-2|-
TGTGCCAGCAGCCAAGTATGGAGAGCATACGAAGCCGGGGAGCTGTTTTTT
CASSQVWRAYEAGELFF
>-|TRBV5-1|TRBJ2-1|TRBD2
TGCGCCAGCATTCGGGGGACTAGCGGATACAATGAGCAGTTCTTC
CASIRGTSGYNEQFF
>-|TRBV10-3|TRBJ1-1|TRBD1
TGTGCCGCGGACAGGGGTATGAACACTGAAGCTTTCTTT
CAADRGMNTEAFF
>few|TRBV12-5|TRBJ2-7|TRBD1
TGTGCTAGTGCACGGGACAGGGTGTACGAGCAGTACTTC
CASARDRVYEQYF
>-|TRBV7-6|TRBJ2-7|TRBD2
TGTGCCAGCAGCTTAGGGGCTTCGGGACTAACCTACGAGCAGTACTTC
CASSLGASGLTYEQYF
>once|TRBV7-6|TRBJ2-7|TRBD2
TGTGCCAGCAGCCTCCGGGCTAGCGGATTCCCCTACGAGCAGTACTTC
CASSLRASGFPYEQYF
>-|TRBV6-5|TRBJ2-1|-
TGTGCCAGCAGTTTCCGGACAGTTCGACACAATGAGCAGTTCTTC
CASSFRTVRHNEQFF
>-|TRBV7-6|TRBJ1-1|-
TGTGCCAGCCGCTCTCGGGTGAACACTGAAGCTTTCTTT
CASRSRVNTEAFF
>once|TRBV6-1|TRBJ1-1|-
TGTGCCAGCAGTGGGACTGTAGTATACTTAAACACTGAAGCTTTCTTT
CASSGTVVYLNTEAFF
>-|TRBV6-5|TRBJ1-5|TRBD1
TGTGCCAGCAACAGGGGGCTAGATCAGCCCCAGCATTTT
CASNRGLDQPQHF
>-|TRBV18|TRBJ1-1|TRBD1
TGTGCCAGCTCACCGGACAGGGCGAACACTGAAGCTTTCTTT
CASSPDRANTEAFF
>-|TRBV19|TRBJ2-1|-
TGTGCCAGTAGTATCCCCCCGGGTAGCTCCTACAATGAGCAGTTCTTC
CASSIPPGSSYNEQFF
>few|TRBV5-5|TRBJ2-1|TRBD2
TGTGCCAGCAGACTAGCGGACCTGGGGGATGAGCAGTTCTTC
CASRLADLGDEQFF
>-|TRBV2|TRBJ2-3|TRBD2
TGTGCCAGCCGCCCGGGAGGAACAGATACGCAGTATTTT
CASRPGGTDTQYF
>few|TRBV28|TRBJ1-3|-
TGTGCCAGCAGTTTGGTGAGAGGAAACACCATATATTTT
CASSLVRGNTIYF
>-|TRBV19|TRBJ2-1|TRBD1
TGTGCCAGTCGGACAGGGAGCTTCCATGAGCAGTTCTTC
CASRTGSFHEQFF
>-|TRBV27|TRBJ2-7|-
TGTGCCAGCAGTTTATTGGCGGTCGGGGTATCGGCCTACGAGCAGTACTTC
CASSLLAVGVSAYEQYF
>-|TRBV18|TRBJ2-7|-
TGTGCCAGCTCACCGGACAGGACTAGCCACGAGCAGTACTTC
CASSPDRTSHEQYF
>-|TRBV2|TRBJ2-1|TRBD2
TGTGCCAGCACGGGCGGGGGTGAGCAGTTCTTC
CASTGGGEQFF
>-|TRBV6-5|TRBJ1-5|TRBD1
TGTGCCAGCAGTCCGGGACAGGGGTTGCAGCCCCAGCATTTT
CASSPGQGLQPQHF
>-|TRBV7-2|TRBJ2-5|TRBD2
TGTGCCAGCAGCTTAAACGGGAGGGAGACCCAGTACTTC
CASSLNGRETQYF
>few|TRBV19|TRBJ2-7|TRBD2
TGTGCCAGTAGTATGGCTAGCGGAGCTTCCCTGGGGCTCTACGAGCAGTACTTC
CASSMASGASLGLYEQYF
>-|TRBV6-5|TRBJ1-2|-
TGTGCCAGCAGTCGACAGCCCAACTATGGCTACACCTTC
CASSRQPNYGYTF
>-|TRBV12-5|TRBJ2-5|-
TGTGCTAGTGGTTTGTCCTCGAGCGGTGGGGAGACCCAGTACTTC
CASGLSSSGGETQYF
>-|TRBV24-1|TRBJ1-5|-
TGTGCCACCAGTCGGGGGAATCAGCCCCAGCATTTT
CATSRGNQPQHF
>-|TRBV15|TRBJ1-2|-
TGTGCCACCAGCAGAGAAGGGACATCCTATGGCTACACCTTC
CATSREGTSYGYTF
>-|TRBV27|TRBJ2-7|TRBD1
TGTGCCAGCATATCCCTAGGGACAGGGTCCTACGAGCAGTACTTC
CASISLGTGSYEQYF